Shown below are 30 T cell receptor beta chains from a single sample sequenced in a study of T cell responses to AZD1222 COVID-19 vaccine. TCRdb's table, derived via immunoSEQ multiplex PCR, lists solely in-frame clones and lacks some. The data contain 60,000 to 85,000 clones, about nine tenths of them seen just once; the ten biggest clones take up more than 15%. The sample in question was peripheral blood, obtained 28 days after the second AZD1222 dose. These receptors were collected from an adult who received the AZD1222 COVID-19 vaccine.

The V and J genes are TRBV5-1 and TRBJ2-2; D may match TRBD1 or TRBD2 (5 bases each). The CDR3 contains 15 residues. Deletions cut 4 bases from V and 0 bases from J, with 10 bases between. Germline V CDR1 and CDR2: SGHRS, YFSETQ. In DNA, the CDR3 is TGCGCCAGCAGCCAGGGACGGTCGAACACCGGGGAGCTGTTTTTT. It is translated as CASSQGRSNTGELFF.

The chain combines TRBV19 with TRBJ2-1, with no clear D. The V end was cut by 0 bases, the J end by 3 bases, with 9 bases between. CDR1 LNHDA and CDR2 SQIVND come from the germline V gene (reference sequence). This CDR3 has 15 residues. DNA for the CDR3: TGTGCCAGTAGTATAGATTCAAACGGCTACAATGAGCAGTTCTTC. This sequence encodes CASSIDSNGYNEQFF.

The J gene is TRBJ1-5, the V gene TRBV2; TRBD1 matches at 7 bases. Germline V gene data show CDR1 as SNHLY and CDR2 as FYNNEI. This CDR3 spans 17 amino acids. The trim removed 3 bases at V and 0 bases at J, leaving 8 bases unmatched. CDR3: CASSEDPGGYSNQPQHF. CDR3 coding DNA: TGTGCCAGCAGTGAGGATCCAGGGGGGTATAGCAATCAGCCCCAGCATTTT.

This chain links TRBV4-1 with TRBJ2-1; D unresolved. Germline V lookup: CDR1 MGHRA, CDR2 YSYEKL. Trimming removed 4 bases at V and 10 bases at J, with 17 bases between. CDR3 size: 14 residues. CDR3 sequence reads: CASSPPTQIKEQFF. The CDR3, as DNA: TGCGCCAGCAGCCCGCCAACCCAAATAAAGGAGCAGTTCTTC.

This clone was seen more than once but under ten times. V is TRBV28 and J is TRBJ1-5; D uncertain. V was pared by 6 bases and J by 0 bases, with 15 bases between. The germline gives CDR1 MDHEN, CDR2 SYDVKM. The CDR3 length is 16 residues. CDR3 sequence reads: CASSHREDYSNQPQHF. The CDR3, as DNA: TGTGCCAGCAGCCATAGGGAAGACTATAGCAATCAGCCCCAGCATTTT.

The CDR3 loop reads CASSSGGAAETQYF. DNA for the CDR3: TGTGCCAGCAGCTCCGGGGGGGCGGCAGAGACCCAGTACTTC. The rearrangement links TRBV7-3 to TRBJ2-5, with 8 positions matching TRBD2. Germline V CDR1 and CDR2: SGHTA, FQGTGA. The CDR3 runs 14 residues. V trimming: 4 bases; J trimming: 4 bases; junction bases outside the gene matches: 5.

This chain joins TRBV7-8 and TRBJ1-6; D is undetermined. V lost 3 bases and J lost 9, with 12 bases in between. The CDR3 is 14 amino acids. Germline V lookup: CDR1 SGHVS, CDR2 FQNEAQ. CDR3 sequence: CASSLGDQPSPLHF. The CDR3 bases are TGTGCCAGCAGCTTGGGAGACCAGCCTTCACCCCTCCACTTT.

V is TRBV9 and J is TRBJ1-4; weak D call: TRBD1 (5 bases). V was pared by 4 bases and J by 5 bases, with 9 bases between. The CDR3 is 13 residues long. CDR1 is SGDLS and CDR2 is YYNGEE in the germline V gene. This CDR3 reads CASSKEGNEKLFF. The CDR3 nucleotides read TGTGCCAGCAGCAAAGAGGGGAATGAAAAACTGTTTTTT.

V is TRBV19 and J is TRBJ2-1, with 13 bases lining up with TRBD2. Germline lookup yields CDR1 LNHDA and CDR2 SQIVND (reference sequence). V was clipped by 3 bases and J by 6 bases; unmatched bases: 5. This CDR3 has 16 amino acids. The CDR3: CASSITGTSGANEQFF. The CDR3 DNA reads TGTGCCAGTAGTATCACCGGGACTAGCGGGGCCAATGAGCAGTTCTTC.

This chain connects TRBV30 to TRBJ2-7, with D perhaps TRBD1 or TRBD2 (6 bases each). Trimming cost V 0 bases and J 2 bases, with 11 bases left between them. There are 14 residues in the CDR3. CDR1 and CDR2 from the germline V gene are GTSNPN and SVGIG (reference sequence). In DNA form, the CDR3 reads TGTGCCTGGAGTGTAAGGGGGGATACCTACGAGCAGTACTTC. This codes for CAWSVRGDTYEQYF.

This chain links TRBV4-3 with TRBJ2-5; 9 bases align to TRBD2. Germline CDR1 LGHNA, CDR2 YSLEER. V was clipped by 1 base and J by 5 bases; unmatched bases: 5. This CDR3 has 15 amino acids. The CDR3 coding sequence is TGCGCCAGCAGCCAAGGAGGTACTAGCGGGGAGACCCAGTACTTC. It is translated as CASSQGGTSGETQYF.

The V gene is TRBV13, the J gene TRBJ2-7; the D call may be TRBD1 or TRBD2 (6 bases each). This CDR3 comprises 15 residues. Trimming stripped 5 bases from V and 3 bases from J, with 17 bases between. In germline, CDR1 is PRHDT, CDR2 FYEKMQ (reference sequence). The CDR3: CASSQFSGGSYEQYF. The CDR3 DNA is TGTGCCAGCAGCCAGTTTTCCGGGGGCAGCTACGAGCAGTACTTC. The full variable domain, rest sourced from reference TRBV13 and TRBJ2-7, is AAGVIQSPRHLIKEKRETATLKCYPIPRHDTVYWYQQGPGQDPQFLISFYEKMQSDKGSIPDRFSAQQFSDYHSELNMSSLELGDSALYFCASSQFSGGSYEQYFGPGTRLTVT.

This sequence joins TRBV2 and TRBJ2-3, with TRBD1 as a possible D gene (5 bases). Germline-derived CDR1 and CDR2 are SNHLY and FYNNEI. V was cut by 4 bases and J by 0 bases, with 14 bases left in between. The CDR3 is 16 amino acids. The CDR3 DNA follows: TGTGCCAGCAGTGGATGGATGGGGCTTAGCACAGATACGCAGTATTTT. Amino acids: CASSGWMGLSTDTQYF.

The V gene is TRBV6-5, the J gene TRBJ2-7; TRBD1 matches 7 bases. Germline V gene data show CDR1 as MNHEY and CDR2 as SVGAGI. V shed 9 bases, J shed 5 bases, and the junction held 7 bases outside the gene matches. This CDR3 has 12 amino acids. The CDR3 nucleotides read TGTGCCAGTAGACACACAGGGGACGAGCAGTACTTC. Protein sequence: CASRHTGDEQYF.

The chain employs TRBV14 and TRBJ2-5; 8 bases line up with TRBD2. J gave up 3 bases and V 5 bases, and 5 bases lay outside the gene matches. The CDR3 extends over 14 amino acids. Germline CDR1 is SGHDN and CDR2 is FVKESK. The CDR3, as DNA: TGTGCCAGCAGCAGCTTCGGGGGGGAAGAGACCCAGTACTTC. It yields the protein CASSSFGGEETQYF.

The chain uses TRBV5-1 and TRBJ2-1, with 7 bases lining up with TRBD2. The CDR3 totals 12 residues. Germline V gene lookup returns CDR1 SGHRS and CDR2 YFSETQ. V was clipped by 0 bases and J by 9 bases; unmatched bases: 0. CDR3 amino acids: CASSLAGGEQFF. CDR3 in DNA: TGCGCCAGCAGCTTGGCGGGAGGTGAGCAGTTCTTC.

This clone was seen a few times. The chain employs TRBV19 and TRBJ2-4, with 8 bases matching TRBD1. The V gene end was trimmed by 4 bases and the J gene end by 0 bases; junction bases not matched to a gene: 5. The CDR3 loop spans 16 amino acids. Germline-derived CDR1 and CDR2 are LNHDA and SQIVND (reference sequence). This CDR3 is CASSSGQGVAKNIQYF. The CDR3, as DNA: TGTGCCAGTAGTAGTGGACAGGGAGTAGCCAAAAACATTCAGTACTTC.

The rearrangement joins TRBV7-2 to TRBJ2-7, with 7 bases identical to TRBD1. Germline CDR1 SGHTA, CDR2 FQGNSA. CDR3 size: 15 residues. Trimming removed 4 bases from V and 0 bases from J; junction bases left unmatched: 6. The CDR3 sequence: CASSSTGQSSYEQYF. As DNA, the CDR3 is TGTGCCAGCAGCTCGACAGGGCAGAGCTCCTACGAGCAGTACTTC.

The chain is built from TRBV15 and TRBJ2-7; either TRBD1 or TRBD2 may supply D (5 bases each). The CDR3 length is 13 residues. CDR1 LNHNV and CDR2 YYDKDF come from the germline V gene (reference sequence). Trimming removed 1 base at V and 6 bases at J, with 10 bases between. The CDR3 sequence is CATSRGGMAEQYF. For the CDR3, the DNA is TGTGCCACCAGCAGAGGGGGGATGGCCGAGCAGTACTTC.

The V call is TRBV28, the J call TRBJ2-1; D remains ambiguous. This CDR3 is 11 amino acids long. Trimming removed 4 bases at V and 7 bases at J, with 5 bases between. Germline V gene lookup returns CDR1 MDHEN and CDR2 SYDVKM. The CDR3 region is CASSSLNEQFF. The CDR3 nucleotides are TGTGCCAGCAGTTCCCTGAATGAGCAGTTCTTC.

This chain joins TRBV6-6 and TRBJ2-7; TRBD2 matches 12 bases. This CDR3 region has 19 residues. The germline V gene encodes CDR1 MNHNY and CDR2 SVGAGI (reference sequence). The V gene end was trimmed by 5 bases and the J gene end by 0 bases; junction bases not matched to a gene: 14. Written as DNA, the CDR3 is TGTGCCAGCAGTCAACTGGCACTAGCGGGGGGCGTGAGCTCCTACGAGCAGTACTTC. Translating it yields CASSQLALAGGVSSYEQYF.

CDR3 in amino acids: CASSQGDRGNSPLHF. The CDR3, as DNA: TGTGCCAGCAGCCAGGGGGACAGGGGGAATTCACCCCTCCACTTT. The rearrangement joins TRBV3-1 (or the pseudogene TRBV3-2) to TRBJ1-6, with 11 bases identical to TRBD1. This CDR3 region has 15 residues. In germline, CDR1 is LGHDT, CDR2 YNNKEL (reference sequence). Unmatched junction bases numbered 2, after V lost 3 bases and J lost 7 bases.

DNA for the CDR3: TGTGCCAGCAGTTTCGGGACAGGGGCCTACGAGCAGTACTTC. Protein product: CASSFGTGAYEQYF. The J gene is TRBJ2-7, the V gene TRBV27, with 10 bases aligning to TRBD1. V was pared by 3 bases and J by 2 bases, with 1 base of the junction left unmatched. The CDR3 contains 14 residues. From germline, CDR1 is MNHEY and CDR2 SMNVEV (reference sequence).

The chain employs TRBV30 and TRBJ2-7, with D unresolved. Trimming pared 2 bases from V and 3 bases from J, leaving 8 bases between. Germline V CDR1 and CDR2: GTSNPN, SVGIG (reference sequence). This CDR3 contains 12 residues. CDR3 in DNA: TGTGCCTGGAGTCCGGATAGCTACGAGCAGTACTTC. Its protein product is CAWSPDSYEQYF.

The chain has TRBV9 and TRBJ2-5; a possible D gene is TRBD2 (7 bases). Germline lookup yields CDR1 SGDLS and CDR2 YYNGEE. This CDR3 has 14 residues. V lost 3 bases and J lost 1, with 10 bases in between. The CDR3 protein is CASSGGGAQETQYF. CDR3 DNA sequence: TGTGCCAGCAGCGGTGGGGGGGCCCAAGAGACCCAGTACTTC.

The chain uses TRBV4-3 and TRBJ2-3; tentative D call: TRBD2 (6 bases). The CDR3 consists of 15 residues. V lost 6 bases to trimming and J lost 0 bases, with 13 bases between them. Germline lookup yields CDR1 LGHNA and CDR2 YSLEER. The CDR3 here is CASSLGGSSTDTQYF. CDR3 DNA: TGCGCCAGCAGTCTGGGAGGATCTAGCACAGATACGCAGTATTTT.

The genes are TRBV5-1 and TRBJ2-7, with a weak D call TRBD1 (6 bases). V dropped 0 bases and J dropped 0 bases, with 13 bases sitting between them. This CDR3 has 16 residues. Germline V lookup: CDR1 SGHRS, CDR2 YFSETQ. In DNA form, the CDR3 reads TGCGCCAGCAGCTTGGGGACAGCCTACAGCTCCTACGAGCAGTACTTC. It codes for CASSLGTAYSSYEQYF.

The CDR3 DNA follows: TGCGCCAGCAGCCGCTCACCGACCGGGACAGGGGTGGACGTCTATGGCTACACCTTC. Translation gives CASSRSPTGTGVDVYGYTF. The chain joins TRBV4-1 to TRBJ1-2; the match to TRBD1 covers 10 bases. The CDR3 runs 19 residues. The germline V gene encodes CDR1 MGHRA and CDR2 YSYEKL. V was pared by 4 bases and J by 4 bases, with 18 bases of the junction left unmatched.

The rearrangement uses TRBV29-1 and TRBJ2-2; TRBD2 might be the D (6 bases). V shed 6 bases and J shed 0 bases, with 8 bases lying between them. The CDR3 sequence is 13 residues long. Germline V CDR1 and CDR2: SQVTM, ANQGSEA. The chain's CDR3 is CSVREPNTGELFF. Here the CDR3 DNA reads TGCAGCGTCCGGGAGCCGAACACCGGGGAGCTGTTTTTT.

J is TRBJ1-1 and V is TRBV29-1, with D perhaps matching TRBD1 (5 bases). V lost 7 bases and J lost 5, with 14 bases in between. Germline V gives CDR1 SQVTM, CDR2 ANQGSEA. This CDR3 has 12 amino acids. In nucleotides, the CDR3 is TGCAGCGCCGAGAGGGGTCAGACTGAAGCTTTCTTT. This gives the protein CSAERGQTEAFF. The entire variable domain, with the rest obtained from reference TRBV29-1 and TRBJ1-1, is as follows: SAVISQKPSRDICQRGTSLTIQCQVDSQVTMMFWYRQQPGQSLTLIATANQGSEATYESGFVIDKFPISRPNLTFSTLTVSNMSPEDSSIYLCSAERGQTEAFFGQGTRLTVV.